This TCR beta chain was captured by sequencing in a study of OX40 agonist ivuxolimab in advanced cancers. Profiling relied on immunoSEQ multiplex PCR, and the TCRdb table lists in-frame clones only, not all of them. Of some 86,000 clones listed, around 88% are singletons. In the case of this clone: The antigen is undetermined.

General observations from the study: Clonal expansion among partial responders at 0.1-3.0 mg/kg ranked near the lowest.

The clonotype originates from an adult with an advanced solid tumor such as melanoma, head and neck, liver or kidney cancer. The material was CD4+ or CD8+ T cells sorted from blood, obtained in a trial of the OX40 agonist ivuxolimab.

The CDR3 spells CASRARGHTEKLFF. The CDR3 bases are TGTGCCAGCAGGGCTAGGGGACATACTGAAAAACTGTTTTTT. The chain uses TRBV7-2 and TRBJ1-4; maybe TRBD1 (6 bases). This CDR3 has 14 residues. V was cut by 6 bases and J by 7 bases, with 15 bases left in between. Germline CDR1 is SGHTA and CDR2 is FQGNSA.